This T cell receptor (beta chain) was profiled in a study of blood T cell repertoires in COVID-19. For the study at large: The origin of the acute and convalescent COVID-19 samples was the United States, Italy and Spain.

As originally analysed: Estimation of nucleated cell counts was performed using reference gene primer amplification. Produced via immunoSEQ multiplex PCR; TCRdb's table is partial and in-frame only. V and J calls and clone size follow that table, whereas D and trimming were derived from the DNA. The repertoire holds about 220,000 clones, with about 91% as singletons. Adults between roughly 18 and 89 years of age took part from about two dozen US areas. This CDR3 has 13 amino acids. Germline V gene lookup returns CDR1 SGHTA and CDR2 FQGNSA. V lost 1 base, J lost 2 bases, and 6 bases lay in between. Sequenced: PBMCs or T cells enriched from blood (not recorded which). This clonotype was sampled from a woman between 50 and 59 years old with acute COVID-19. The chain has TRBV7-2 and TRBJ2-7, with D uncertain. The CDR3 protein is CASSLGRAYEQYF. The CDR3 DNA follows: TGTGCCAGCAGCTTAGGACGGGCCTACGAGCAGTACTTC.